These 9 T cell receptor beta chains share one sample of origin, sequenced in a study of T cell changes during pregnancy in multiple sclerosis. Here immunoSEQ multiplex PCR was the method, and the copy in TCRdb shows in-frame clones only, minus some. This sample carries 40,000 or so clones, roughly 90% of them seen once, and the ten largest clones take approximately 7.8%. Sequenced material: CD8+ T cells from peripheral blood mononuclear cells, taken before pregnancy. The receptor source for this set is a female donor with multiple sclerosis, enrolled in a pregnancy study.

The CDR3 protein is CASRVRLRQVKGSRYEQYF. In nucleotides, the CDR3 is TGTGCCAGCAGAGTACGCCTTCGACAGGTAAAAGGGTCCAGGTACGAGCAGTACTTC. The genes are TRBV28 and TRBJ2-7; maybe TRBD1 (6 bases). The germline CDR1 and CDR2 sequences are MDHEN and SYDVKM. The CDR3 length is 19 residues. Trimming left V 6 bases short and J 4 bases short, with 31 bases between.

This clone has just one count. Here the CDR3 DNA reads TGTGCCAGCAGCTTGGGGACAGACCTCTACGAGCAGTACTTC. Protein sequence: CASSLGTDLYEQYF. J is TRBJ2-7 and V is TRBV5-6, with D maybe TRBD1 (6 bases). Germline CDR1 SGHDT, CDR2 YYEEEE. Trimming removed 0 bases at V and 3 bases at J, with 10 bases between. The CDR3 is 14 residues long.

This sequence joins TRBV2 and TRBJ2-3, with 7 nucleotides matching TRBD2. The CDR3 extends over 17 amino acids. With 1 base clipped from V and 2 bases from J, the junction kept 9 bases outside the gene matches. Per germline, CDR1 SNHLY and CDR2 FYNNEI. The CDR3 sequence is CASSEGRASGHTDTQYF. CDR3 coding DNA: TGTGCCAGCAGTGAAGGTCGAGCTAGCGGACACACAGATACGCAGTATTTT.

The chain combines TRBV27 with TRBJ2-1; TRBD2 aligns across 7 bases. The CDR3 runs 17 residues. The germline V gene has CDR1 MNHEY and CDR2 SMNVEV (reference sequence). Losses at the gene ends were 2 bases for V and 6 bases for J; bases not matched to a gene: 13. The CDR3 sequence: CASSLDPGRSVANEQFF. In nucleotides, the CDR3 is TGTGCCAGCAGTTTAGACCCCGGGAGGTCCGTCGCCAATGAGCAGTTCTTC.

V is TRBV5-4 and J is TRBJ2-1; D is ambiguous. The germline V gene has CDR1 SGHNT and CDR2 YYREEE (reference sequence). The CDR3 extends over 11 amino acids. The germline V and J ends were trimmed by 0 bases and 7 bases, with 2 bases remaining between them. In DNA form, the CDR3 reads TGTGCCAGCAGCTTGGCAAATGAGCAGTTCTTC. Protein sequence: CASSLANEQFF.

The J gene is TRBJ2-7, the V gene TRBV15; 11 nucleotides align to TRBD1. The CDR3 loop spans 14 amino acids. From germline, CDR1 is LNHNV and CDR2 YYDKDF (reference sequence). The V segment lost 5 bases and the J segment 7 bases; nucleotides outside the gene matches: 7. In nucleotides, the CDR3 is TGTGCCACCAGCCCCGGGACAGGGGGTTTTGAGCAGTACTTC. Translation: CATSPGTGGFEQYF.

This chain uses TRBV27 with TRBJ2-7; 8 nucleotides match TRBD2. Trimming took 5 bases from V and 2 from J; bases not matched to a gene: 2. CDR3 length: 13 amino acids. Germline-derived CDR1 and CDR2 are MNHEY and SMNVEV (reference sequence). Written as DNA, the CDR3 is TGTGCCAGCAGTCGGGGGGGGGCCTACGAGCAGTACTTC. It yields the protein CASSRGGAYEQYF.

The CDR3 loop is CASSFQVLQTGGAYEQYF. The CDR3 nucleotides are TGTGCCAGCAGTTTCCAAGTACTTCAGACAGGGGGCGCCTACGAGCAGTACTTC. The chain links TRBV28 to TRBJ2-7, with 10 bases lining up with TRBD1. The V gene's germline CDR1 is MDHEN and CDR2 SYDVKM. V lost 3 bases, J lost 2 bases, and 13 bases stayed unmatched. The CDR3 is 18 amino acids.

The chain carries TRBV6-5 and TRBJ1-4; 7 bases match TRBD1. CDR1 is MNHEY and CDR2 is SVGAGI in the germline V gene. J gave up 5 bases and V 5 bases, and 8 bases lay outside the gene matches. This CDR3 contains 15 residues. CDR3 sequence reads: CASSPKDRWNEKLFF. In DNA, the CDR3 is TGTGCCAGCAGTCCGAAGGACAGGTGGAATGAAAAACTGTTTTTT.